This section outlines one T cell receptor (beta chain) sequence together with its context. This clonotype came up a few times. The antigen it recognizes is unknown. The input lacks base qualities; no much larger clone sits a single base away. This specimen comes from a study of tumor-infiltrating lymphocytes in oesophageal squamous cell carcinoma (dated by TCRdb to 2015 to 2016). CDR1 SGHTS and CDR2 YDEGEE were looked up in the germline V gene. Measured from the cysteine to the phenylalanine, the CDR3 is 15 residues long. Kept here is only the CDR3 DNA, which spans 45 bases and is read in frame from base 1. V is cut by 6 bases and J by 5 bases, and the space between the germline ends is 18 bases. Library preparation employed PCR. These reads were obtained on an Illumina HiSeq 2000. TCRdb itself trimmed the public reads at Q25 with fastp, ran MiXCR and retained productive beta chains. Every entry covers one CDR3 protein and lists the most common genes and DNA from its rows. Within this sample are about 17,000 distinct CDR3 sequences, with 40% to 55% of them counted one time only. The biggest ten clones account for under 50% of the sample.

Input material: normal esophageal tissue next to the tumor. The chain is made from TRBV5-8 and TRBJ1-5; D gene: possibly TRBD1, on 5 matching bases. The source is a female donor with esophageal squamous cell carcinoma. Read as DNA, the sequence is TGTGCCAGCATCCTCCGCGGGGCGCGAGATCAGCCCCAGCATTTT. Translation gives CASILRGARDQPQHF.